This T cell receptor beta chain was recorded in a study of cytomegalovirus exposure and HLA in healthy donors (dated by TCRdb to about 2017). Turning to the overall study: In an earlier analysis of some 550 of the donors, 276 Gb of sequence data and 95 million to 130 million unique TCR beta sequences from roughly 180 million T cells were reported. Alongside the repertoire data, information on donor age, sex, ethnicity and CMV serostatus was compiled. An earlier analysis of 587 of the donors used high-throughput TCR beta sequencing to judge whether each TCR beta V gene segment behaved as functional or pseudogenic. The number of typed donors differed by locus: about 620-630 for A, B, C, DRB1 and DQB1; approximately 520 for DQA1; 606 for DPA1; and 400 to 480 for DPB1. Rather than using new phenotypic data, the later analysis identified candidate immune exposures from TCR beta sequences and from how often those sequences occurred across donors. Every repertoire in the discovery cohort had been generated on one and the same sequencing platform. A later genetic analysis used genome-wide SNP genotypes for about 65% of the 666 donors, treating that subset as a discovery cohort. Besides the first cohort of approximately 670 subjects, a separate validation cohort made up of 120 different subjects was used. Several DR-DQ haplotypes were handled as single units for association and clustering because linkage in the cohort was strong. Approximately 300 gigabases of sequencing data and around 90 million unique TCR sequences made up an early release that covered approximately 700 HLA-typed donors. The study aimed to test whether cataloging public T cell receptors could reveal signatures of past pathogen exposure. To study patterns of TCR occurrence, a later analysis re-analyzed previously published TCR beta repertoires from 666 donors and added high-resolution HLA genotyping. Of the 398 genotyped donors, less than 85% were placed in the genetic ancestry cluster associated with self-reported Caucasian donors. The study combined high-throughput TCR immunosequencing, statistical association of individual TCRs with disease status, and machine learning to predict cytomegalovirus infection status. Using immunosequencing, the study profiled T cell repertoires from fewer than 700 subjects and related those repertoires to cytomegalovirus serostatus. HLA typing included class I and class II loci at four-digit resolution. Among about 370 genotyped donors of the cohort, an average of roughly 230,000 unique TCR beta nucleotide sequences was sequenced per donor, of which about 19% were non-productive.

Summary of the overall study and its limitations: Compared with the 666-donor mean, donors in an Asian-associated ancestry cluster had fewer N-insertions in productive TCRs, according to a later genetic analysis. An association between a missense DCLRE1C variant and V-gene and J-gene trimming of TCR beta chains was found in a later genetic analysis and replicated in an independent cohort. In vitro tests confirmed that a few of the cytomegalovirus-associated TCR beta chains recognize cytomegalovirus antigens. At a false discovery rate of 0.05, a later analysis linked 15,000 to 20,000 TCR beta sequences to specific HLA alleles. When HLA alleles, especially DR and DQ, strongly co-occurred, TCR associations were difficult to assign to individual alleles. A later analysis found that TCR association rates varied across HLA loci, with DRB1 alleles showing the most associated TCRs and HLA-C alleles the fewest. Broadly in line with IMGT annotations, most TCR beta V segments showed up in productive rearrangements about 90% or about 30% of the time in an earlier analysis of some 590 of the donors. A further reported finding was that TCR beta sequences accurately predicted the HLA-A and HLA-B alleles for most subjects in the first cohort. This cohort had only TCR beta chains sequenced, and the lack of alpha or paired-chain data limited which features could be detected. Because the 87-base-pair reads could not distinguish some IMGT-functional V segments, including TRBV6-2 and TRBV6-3, those segments were excluded. Because counts were too low, 15 to 20 rarely observed V segments, including chromosome 9 orphons, were excluded from the earlier analysis of fewer than 650 of the donors. According to a later analysis, parvovirus B19, influenza, CMV and Epstein-Barr virus appeared linked to several top co-occurrence clusters. Because HLA typing was missing for some donors at each locus, association tests included only the typed subset. In a later analysis, most CMV-associated TCR beta chains were found to appear HLA-restricted, with HLA associations seemingly driven largely by CMV exposure. Linkage disequilibrium might explain the correlated functional status among segregating V segments, but an unknown experimental factor could not be excluded. The study listed 164 TCR beta chains as associated with cytomegalovirus. A cluster of highly shared sequence variants was judged likely to be a technical artifact of the sequencing pipeline. The classifier was reported to diagnose cytomegalovirus status with high specificity and sensitivity in both the original cohort and the validation cohort. A later analysis found that HLA-associated TCR beta chains were more clonally expanded and had lower generation probabilities than equally common non-associated chains. It was suggested by the authors that the approach could potentially be generalized to other disease states and immunological phenotypes. Presence/absence analyses assumed roughly uniform sequencing depth across donors, an assumption that may not hold. Most TCR sequences were observed very rarely across donors, whereas some public TCRs were present in many individuals. For the cohort, immune exposure information was limited to CMV serostatus.

Inclusive of the bounding cysteine and phenylalanine, the CDR3 is 19 residues long. Left in the record is the CDR3 DNA by itself, 57 bases read in frame from the first base. The library was made by the immunoSEQ multiplex PCR assay. A mixture of 60 forward primers for TCR Vbeta segments and 13 reverse primers for TCR Jbeta segments was used in the multiplex PCR. Amplification of the CDR3 region of rearranged TCR beta genes was performed with a multiplex PCR assay on genomic DNA. The Illumina HiSeq System was used to sequence the amplified TCR beta libraries as 87-base-pair reads. Turning to the authors' computational methods: A later analysis counted 65 million to 90 million unique TCR beta chains across the 670 or so repertoires, and 10 million to 12 million of these chains were shared by at least two donors. A nearest-neighbor algorithm error-corrected the raw reads and collapsed the reads into unique sequences, merging closely related sequences to remove PCR and sequencing errors. CDR3 sequences were aligned to IMGT reference sequences to assign V, D and J gene segments. For a sequence to be retained, a match of at least six nucleotides to both a V gene segment and a J gene segment was required. Rearrangements were called productive when the CDR3 lacked stop codons and stayed in frame with V and J; all others were non-productive. Following IMGT convention, CDR3 was defined as the stretch from the second conserved V-encoded cysteine up to the conserved J-encoded phenylalanine. The earlier analysis of some 600 of the donors excluded sequences that lacked an unambiguous match to a single V gene segment. An earlier analysis of over 450 of the donors classified V segments as functional when productive rearrangements were above 56.7% and as segregating when the standard deviation between donors was above 5%. A statistical classification framework was developed to diagnose cytomegalovirus status using the catalog of TCR beta chain sequences. In a later analysis, V and J genes were assigned by comparing TCR nucleotide sequences against IMGT/GENE-DB human TR gene sequences. A later analysis assigned CDR3 sequences and most-parsimonious VDJ recombination scenarios with the TCRdist pipeline. In a later analysis, each TCR beta chain was defined by its CDR3 amino acid sequence together with its V-gene family, and reads lacking a unique V-gene family were excluded. As a way to deal with suspected cross-contamination and a sequencing artifact, a later analysis dropped hundreds of nucleotide sequences that were highly shared and had low generation probability. In a later analysis, a clonal expansion index was calculated for each public chain from normalized within-repertoire ranks of inferred template counts. A later analysis computed generation probabilities with a VDJ recombination model fitted to out-of-frame rearrangements, and checked the results against IGoR. In a later analysis, hypergeometric tests were used to score TCR-TCR, TCR-HLA and TCR-CMV co-occurrence, with a repertoire-size bias correction applied to TCR pairs. A later analysis estimated false discovery rates by permuting HLA or CMV assignments 20 times. In a later analysis, co-occurring TCRs were grouped using DBSCAN, with TCRdist sequence similarity added in when clustering inside HLA-allele-positive subsets. Repertoires with fewer than 30,000 or more than 120,000 public chains, plus five repertoires with anomalous nucleotide sharing, were excluded from co-occurrence clustering. TCRdb re-hosts the immuneACCESS table, in-frame sequences only. Its copies lack some clones; in the studies checked, an unresolved V gene accounts for under half of them, and the cause for the rest is not known. The DNA gave D and trimming, while V, J and clone size come from that table. Present in this sample are tens of thousands of clones, less than 85% of which were seen just once. The leading ten clones occupy over 0.95% of the sample.

The cohort consisted of 600 to 700 healthy bone marrow donors. At the time of sampling, all cohort members were nominally healthy, though unrecorded immune exposures were likely present. The donor was CMV seronegative and was included in the group of a few hundred seronegative cohort members. Every donor gave a peripheral blood sample, and the peripheral blood mononuclear cells from that sample were used for TCR beta sequencing. The Qiagen DNeasy Blood Extraction Kit was used to extract genomic DNA from the blood cell samples. Of note for this clone: Its recognized antigen is unknown. The input lacks base qualities; no much larger clone sits a single base away.

This TCR was sampled from a male donor in good health and CMV-seronegative. The specimen sequenced was PBMCs. In this chain, TRBV21-1 is recombined with TRBJ2-7; the D call TRBD2 from the table was never checked on the DNA. TRBV21-1 is recorded as a pseudogene. The DNA sequence follows: TGTGCCAGCAGCAAAGAGTGTCGGGCTAGCGCCCTTACTTCCTACGAGCAGTACTTC. The translation is CASSKECRASALTSYEQYF.